Below, 9 T cell receptor beta chains from the same sample are listed, as sequenced in a study of T cell changes during pregnancy in multiple sclerosis. Method: immunoSEQ multiplex PCR; TCRdb's copy keeps in-frame clones and lacks some. The sample holds 32,000 or so clones; around 93% are singletons and the top ten take 2.8%. The sequencing here drew on CD4+ T cells from peripheral blood mononuclear cells, taken in the third trimester of pregnancy. Receptor source: a female donor in good health, enrolled as a control in a pregnancy study.

This sequence joins TRBV6-6 and TRBJ2-4; perhaps TRBD1 as D (6 bases). The V end lost 1 base, the J end lost 4 bases, and 14 bases lay between the germline ends. CDR1 is MNHNY and CDR2 is SVGAGI in the germline V gene (reference sequence). The CDR3 loop spans 16 amino acids. CDR3 protein: CASSYWAGAGKNIQYF. The DNA of the CDR3 is TGTGCCAGCAGTTACTGGGCAGGGGCTGGGAAAAACATTCAGTACTTC.

V is TRBV27 and J is TRBJ1-4; TRBD1 matches 7 bases. CDR1 and CDR2 (germline): MNHEY, SMNVEV (reference sequence). The CDR3 is 15 amino acids. The V and J ends lost 5 bases and 6 bases, in that order; junction bases with no gene match: 9. The CDR3 reads CASSPGGYPDEKLFF. The DNA for the CDR3 is TGTGCCAGCAGTCCAGGGGGATATCCCGATGAAAAACTGTTTTTT.

The genes are TRBV4-2 and TRBJ2-3, with TRBD1 matching over 7 bases. V lost 1 base and J lost 2; bases outside the gene matches: 3. The CDR3 has 15 amino acids. Germline V gives CDR1 LGHNA, CDR2 YNFKEQ. The CDR3 here is CASSQGTGPTDTQYF. The CDR3 DNA follows: TGTGCCAGCAGCCAAGGGACAGGCCCCACAGATACGCAGTATTTT.

V usage is TRBV4-3 and J usage is TRBJ1-5; TRBD1 aligns across 7 bases. This CDR3 has 19 amino acids. The V segment lost 0 bases and the J segment 3 bases; nucleotides outside the gene matches: 14. The germline CDR1 and CDR2 sequences are LGHNA and YSLEER. The CDR3 coding sequence is TGCGCCAGCAGCCAAGATCTAGGGACAGAACAAAATTTCAATCAGCCCCAGCATTTT. Translating gives CASSQDLGTEQNFNQPQHF.

This rearrangement joins TRBV6-1 to TRBJ1-1; possible D gene TRBD1, 5 bases. CDR1 is MNHNS, CDR2 SASEGT, per germline. V lost 6 bases to trimming and J lost 3 bases, with 11 bases between them. The CDR3 runs to 13 residues. CDR3 nucleotides: TGTGCCAGCAGGGAGGGACTAGACACTGAAGCTTTCTTT. It translates to CASREGLDTEAFF.

This clone was counted between two and nine times. The V and J genes are TRBV29-1 and TRBJ1-3; 7 nucleotides line up with TRBD1. The trim removed 6 bases at V and 3 bases at J, leaving 8 bases unmatched. CDR1 and CDR2 (germline): SQVTM, ANQGSEA. CDR3 length: 14 residues. The CDR3 region is CSVVDRVVGNTIYF. CDR3 DNA: TGCAGCGTCGTCGACAGGGTCGTTGGAAACACCATATATTTT.

This sequence joins TRBV5-8 and TRBJ1-5; D ambiguous. Germline assignment: CDR1 SGHTS and CDR2 YDEGEE. V was cut by 4 bases and J by 0 bases, with 17 bases left in between. This CDR3 contains 17 residues. The CDR3: CASSPWERTDSNQPQHF. Here the CDR3 DNA reads TGTGCCAGCAGCCCGTGGGAGAGGACGGATAGCAATCAGCCCCAGCATTTT.

This clone was counted once. The chain combines TRBV6-5 with TRBJ2-3; TRBD2 matches at 11 bases. V was clipped by 5 bases and J by 4 bases; unmatched bases: 5. This CDR3 region has 15 residues. The V gene's germline CDR1 is MNHEY and CDR2 SVGAGI. Here the CDR3 reads CASSPLAGGPDTQYF. Here the CDR3 DNA reads TGTGCCAGCAGTCCTCTAGCGGGAGGCCCAGATACGCAGTATTTT.

Only one count was recorded for this clone. This CDR3 reads CASSRNRDLYNEQFF. The CDR3 nucleotides read TGTGCCAGCAGTCGTAACAGGGATCTGTACAATGAGCAGTTCTTC. This rearrangement joins TRBV5-4 to TRBJ2-1; D is perhaps TRBD1 (6 bases). V was shortened by 5 bases and J by 4 bases, with 16 bases between the two germline ends. The CDR3 extends over 15 amino acids. CDR1 and CDR2 from the germline V gene are SGHNT and YYREEE (reference sequence).